A single sample gave rise to the 30 T cell receptor beta chains below, sequenced in a study of T cell responses to AZD1222 COVID-19 vaccine. Generated by immunoSEQ multiplex PCR, the TCRdb table keeps only in-frame clones and is missing some. This table has 70,000 to 90,000 clones, more than 90% appearing once. Sequencing used peripheral blood, obtained on day 0 of AZD1222 vaccination. The source of these receptors is an adult in good health.

The chain joins TRBV24-1 to TRBJ1-1; 11 bases line up with TRBD1. The trim removed 0 bases at V and 5 bases at J, leaving 4 bases unmatched. The CDR3 loop spans 16 amino acids. The germline gives CDR1 KGHDR, CDR2 SFDVKD. CDR3 loop: CATSDLGQGAGTEAFF. CDR3 bases: TGTGCCACCAGTGATTTGGGACAGGGGGCGGGGACTGAAGCTTTCTTT.

The CDR3 DNA is TGTGCCAGTAGGGGGCGGGGCCCTGATAGGCCCCAGCATTTT. Protein sequence: CASRGRGPDRPQHF. The genes are TRBV19 and TRBJ1-5; D is perhaps TRBD1 (5 bases). The V gene lost 6 bases and the J gene lost 9 bases, with 18 bases spanning the gap. Germline CDR1 is LNHDA and CDR2 is SQIVND (reference sequence). CDR3 length: 14 amino acids.

V gene TRBV3-1 (or the pseudogene TRBV3-2) combines with J gene TRBJ1-1; D may be TRBD1 (6 bases). The germline V and J ends were trimmed by 1 base and 1 base, with 7 bases remaining between them. The CDR3 is 14 residues long. CDR1 and CDR2 from the germline V gene are LGHDT and YNNKEL (reference sequence). For the CDR3, the DNA is TGTGCCAGCAGCCAAGCGGACAGGAACACTGAAGCTTTCTTT. This sequence encodes CASSQADRNTEAFF.

The J gene is TRBJ1-4, the V gene TRBV27; D perhaps matches TRBD1 (5 bases). Trimming left V 6 bases short and J 6 bases short, with 14 bases between. The CDR3 is made up of 14 amino acids. The germline gives CDR1 MNHEY, CDR2 SMNVEV (reference sequence). The CDR3 region has the DNA TGTGCCAGCAGAGTTTCGGGGGGGGATGAAAAACTGTTTTTT. It translates to CASRVSGGDEKLFF.

The chain is built from TRBV29-1 and TRBJ2-7, with D hard to call. V was trimmed by 2 bases and J by 2 bases, leaving 7 bases between them. The CDR3 is 12 amino acids. Germline CDR1 and CDR2: SQVTM and ANQGSEA. CDR3 sequence: CSVEKGTYEQYF. CDR3 coding DNA: TGCAGCGTTGAAAAGGGAACCTACGAGCAGTACTTC.

The chain employs TRBV19 and TRBJ2-2; tentative D call: TRBD2 (6 bases). CDR1 and CDR2 (germline): LNHDA, SQIVND (reference sequence). The CDR3 sequence is 15 residues long. V was cut by 5 bases and J by 4 bases, with 14 bases left in between. The CDR3 DNA reads TGTGCCAGTAGTCCCGGTGGTAGCGGCACCGGGGAGCTGTTTTTT. Its protein product is CASSPGGSGTGELFF.

This chain connects TRBV6-5 to TRBJ1-2; the D gene is possibly TRBD1 (5 bases). V lost 6 bases and J 2 bases, leaving 7 bases between the germline ends. Germline CDR1 and CDR2: MNHEY and SVGAGI. This CDR3 region has 12 residues. The CDR3 DNA follows: TGTGCCAGCAGGAGGGACAACTATGGCTACACCTTC. It specifies CASRRDNYGYTF.

This sequence joins TRBV5-1 and TRBJ2-1; D is perhaps TRBD2 (5 bases). Germline V gene data show CDR1 as SGHRS and CDR2 as YFSETQ. This CDR3 is 11 amino acids long. With 4 bases removed from V and 10 bases from J, the gap between germline ends came to 9 bases. The chain's CDR3 is CASSTPGEQFF. Written as DNA, the CDR3 is TGCGCCAGCAGCACCCCGGGGGAGCAGTTCTTC.

The chain joins TRBV7-8 to TRBJ2-5, with 7 bases that match TRBD1. This CDR3 comprises 13 residues. The V segment lost 6 bases and the J segment 3 bases; nucleotides outside the gene matches: 4. CDR1 is SGHVS, CDR2 FQNEAQ, per germline. The CDR3 spells CASSRDREETQYF. The CDR3 DNA sequence: TGTGCCAGCAGTCGAGACAGGGAAGAGACCCAGTACTTC. Full variable domain (missing parts from reference TRBV7-8 and TRBJ2-5): GAGVSQSPRYKVAKRGQDVALRCDPISGHVSLFWYQQALGQGPEFLTYFQNEAQLDKSGLPSDRFFAERPEGSVSTLKIQRTQQEDSAVYLCASSRDREETQYFGPGTRLLVL.

The rearrangement links TRBV28 to TRBJ2-7; D remains ambiguous. Looked up from germline, CDR1 is MDHEN and CDR2 is SYDVKM. CDR3 size: 14 residues. V lost 8 bases and J 6 bases, leaving 20 bases between the germline ends. The CDR3 nucleotides read TGTGCCAGCTTTCCGGACCTTCATTTATCCGAGCAGTACTTC. It encodes CASFPDLHLSEQYF.

This clone was recorded once. This chain connects TRBV5-6 to TRBJ2-7, with 8 bases identical to TRBD1. The CDR3 loop spans 14 amino acids. V trimming: 1 base; J trimming: 6 bases; junction bases outside the gene matches: 6. Germline V gene lookup returns CDR1 SGHDT and CDR2 YYEEEE. This CDR3 reads CASSLPGTGSEQYF. In DNA, the CDR3 is TGTGCCAGCAGCTTGCCCGGGACAGGCTCCGAGCAGTACTTC.

The chain joins TRBV28 to TRBJ1-2; no firm D call. The germline V gene encodes CDR1 MDHEN and CDR2 SYDVKM. V was pared by 4 bases and J by 0 bases, with 15 bases between. The length of the CDR3 is 16 residues. CDR3 amino acids: CASSSPRHSANYGYTF. The CDR3, as DNA: TGTGCCAGCAGTTCACCACGACACAGCGCTAACTATGGCTACACCTTC.

The genes are TRBV19 and TRBJ2-7; D remains unclear. Germline CDR1 is LNHDA and CDR2 is SQIVND (reference sequence). The CDR3 consists of 14 residues. The germline V and J ends were trimmed by 11 bases and 2 bases, with 19 bases remaining between them. The CDR3 is CASKSRTAPYEQYF. The CDR3 bases are TGTGCCTCAAAGAGCAGGACGGCACCCTACGAGCAGTACTTC.

CDR3 in amino acids: CASSSGTTTGELFF. DNA for the CDR3: TGCGCCAGCAGCTCCGGGACCACCACCGGGGAGCTGTTTTTT. The J gene is TRBJ2-2, the V gene TRBV5-1, with D perhaps given as TRBD1 or TRBD2 (5 bases each). The germline gives CDR1 SGHRS, CDR2 YFSETQ. Trimming removed 3 bases from V and 4 bases from J, with 10 bases in between. CDR3 length equals 14 residues.

The rearrangement links TRBV2 to TRBJ1-1; no clear D gene. V was trimmed by 5 bases and J by 4 bases, leaving 11 bases between them. The CDR3 covers 13 residues. Looked up from germline, CDR1 is SNHLY and CDR2 is FYNNEI. The CDR3 coding sequence is TGTGCCAGCAGTAGGCGGGGTAGCACTGAAGCTTTCTTT. Amino acids: CASSRRGSTEAFF.

This chain joins TRBV5-5 and TRBJ1-2; no firm D call. The CDR3 extends over 14 amino acids. The ends were cut back, 1 base at V and 0 bases at J, with 7 bases in the middle. CDR1 and CDR2 (germline): SGHKS, YYEKEE (reference sequence). The CDR3 bases are TGTGCCAGCAGCTTGAGAGTAGCTAACTATGGCTACACCTTC. Encoded protein: CASSLRVANYGYTF. The full variable domain, rest sourced from reference TRBV5-5 and TRBJ1-2, is DAGVTQSPTHLIKTRGQQVTLRCSPISGHKSVSWYQQVLGQGPQFIFQYYEKEERGRGNFPDRFSARQFPNYSSELNVNALLLGDSALYLCASSLRVANYGYTFGSGTRLTVV.

The chain combines TRBV29-1 with TRBJ2-3, with TRBD2 matching over 9 bases. V was pared by 6 bases and J by 0 bases, with 10 bases of the junction left unmatched. CDR1 is SQVTM and CDR2 is ANQGSEA in the germline V gene. The CDR3 length is 16 residues. The CDR3 is CSVIKAGGTSTDTQYF. CDR3 coding DNA: TGCAGCGTGATTAAAGCGGGAGGCACTAGCACAGATACGCAGTATTTT.

The genes are TRBV7-6 and TRBJ1-6; no clear D. From germline, CDR1 is SGHVS and CDR2 FNYEAQ. This CDR3 is built from 13 residues. V dropped 3 bases and J dropped 7 bases, with 7 bases sitting between them. The CDR3 loop reads CASSFTANSPLHF. In DNA form, the CDR3 reads TGTGCCAGCAGCTTTACGGCGAATTCACCCCTCCACTTT.

This chain uses TRBV18 with TRBJ2-1; 7 bases match TRBD2. CDR3 length: 16 residues. Per germline, CDR1 KGHSH and CDR2 LQKENI. V shed 0 bases, J shed 0 bases, and the junction held 2 bases outside the gene matches. CDR3 region: CASSPPGGSSYNEQFF. DNA of the CDR3: TGTGCCAGCTCACCACCGGGGGGGAGCTCCTACAATGAGCAGTTCTTC.

V is TRBV5-1 and J is TRBJ1-2; D possibly corresponds to TRBD1 (5 bases). The CDR3 loop spans 15 amino acids. V gave up 0 bases and J gave up 0 bases, with 9 bases separating them. CDR1 SGHRS and CDR2 YFSETQ come from the germline V gene. The CDR3 spells CASSLGGGANYGYTF. The DNA of the CDR3 is TGCGCCAGCAGCTTGGGTGGGGGAGCTAACTATGGCTACACCTTC.

This chain links TRBV4-1 with TRBJ1-5, with no clear D. Germline lookup yields CDR1 MGHRA and CDR2 YSYEKL. V was trimmed by 3 bases and J by 6 bases, leaving 15 bases between them. CDR3 length: 15 amino acids. CDR3 sequence reads: CASSHPRDVPQPQHF. The CDR3 DNA sequence: TGCGCCAGCAGCCACCCTAGGGATGTACCTCAGCCCCAGCATTTT.

V is TRBV6-5 and J is TRBJ2-3; 11 bases match TRBD2. CDR1 and CDR2 (germline): MNHEY, SVGAGI. Unmatched junction bases numbered 3, after V lost 5 bases and J lost 5 bases. The CDR3 extends over 14 amino acids. The CDR3 reads CASSIAGGKDTQYF. The CDR3 DNA sequence: TGTGCCAGCAGTATAGCGGGGGGGAAAGATACGCAGTATTTT.

This clone has only one observation. The rearrangement joins TRBV6-5 to TRBJ1-2; 9 bases are a match to TRBD1. CDR1 MNHEY and CDR2 SVGAGI come from the germline V gene. Trimming took 6 bases from V and 6 from J; bases not matched to a gene: 8. This CDR3 comprises 14 residues. The CDR3, as DNA: TGTGCCAGCAGACGGGACAGGGAGGTGGATGGCTACACCTTC. This sequence encodes CASRRDREVDGYTF.

This CDR3 reads CASSPPGLAGPHEQFF. The DNA of the CDR3 is TGTGCCAGCTCACCACCGGGACTAGCGGGACCACATGAGCAGTTCTTC. V and J are TRBV18 and TRBJ2-1, with TRBD2 matching 13 bases. Trimming removed 0 bases from V and 8 bases from J; junction bases left unmatched: 4. The V gene's germline CDR1 is KGHSH and CDR2 LQKENI. The CDR3 covers 16 residues.

The V and J genes are TRBV29-1 and TRBJ2-1; D possibly uses TRBD1 or TRBD2 (5 bases each). V was cut by 3 bases and J by 10 bases, with 13 bases left in between. The CDR3 sequence is 12 residues long. Per the germline V gene, CDR1 is SQVTM and CDR2 is ANQGSEA. CDR3 in DNA: TGCAGCGTTGAGGGGACCACCGTCGAGCAGTTCTTC. Residues: CSVEGTTVEQFF.

The chain has TRBV7-9 and TRBJ2-5, with 11 bases lining up with TRBD1. With V trimmed by 5 bases and J by 6 bases, 11 bases remained unmatched. The CDR3 has 16 residues. Germline V CDR1 and CDR2: SEHNR, FQNEAQ (reference sequence). CDR3 sequence reads: CASSPQRTGGWQTQYF. The CDR3, as DNA: TGTGCCAGCAGCCCTCAGAGGACAGGGGGCTGGCAGACCCAGTACTTC.

The V call is TRBV5-1, the J call TRBJ1-1, with TRBD1 matching over 9 bases. Germline V CDR1 and CDR2: SGHRS, YFSETQ. V trimming: 2 bases; J trimming: 5 bases; junction bases outside the gene matches: 7. The CDR3 sequence is 15 residues long. CDR3 in DNA: TGCGCCAGCAGCTTATCGGCCGGGACAGGGACTGAAGCTTTCTTT. It is translated as CASSLSAGTGTEAFF.

This rearrangement joins TRBV24-1 to TRBJ2-3; tentative D call: TRBD2 (6 bases). CDR3 length: 14 amino acids. The germline gives CDR1 KGHDR, CDR2 SFDVKD. Trimming removed 5 bases from V and 2 bases from J, with 10 bases in between. The CDR3 DNA follows: TGTGCCACCAGTGGACGGGAGAACACAGATACGCAGTATTTT. It translates to CATSGRENTDTQYF.

The CDR3 protein is CASSLAREATGELFF. DNA for the CDR3: TGCGCCAGCAGCTTGGCCAGGGAGGCGACCGGGGAGCTGTTTTTT. V is TRBV5-1 and J is TRBJ2-2, with D possibly TRBD2 on 6 matching bases. The germline gives CDR1 SGHRS, CDR2 YFSETQ. The CDR3 loop spans 15 amino acids. V dropped 0 bases and J dropped 5 bases, with 11 bases sitting between them.

The J gene is TRBJ1-2, the V gene TRBV6-5, with D uncertain. Germline V gives CDR1 MNHEY, CDR2 SVGAGI. V lost 3 bases, J lost 2 bases, and 16 bases lay in between. The CDR3 runs to 16 residues. CDR3 in amino acids: CASSYSRRLQNYGYTF. The CDR3 DNA is TGTGCCAGCAGTTATTCCCGGCGTTTGCAGAACTATGGCTACACCTTC.